These 23 T cell receptor beta chains came from one sample sequenced in a study of blood T cell repertoires in COVID-19 (dated by TCRdb to 2020 to 2022). The receptor library was made with the immunoSEQ multiplex PCR assay. The table was pulled from immuneACCESS by TCRdb, which kept in-frame rearrangements only. Such tables lose some clones; where checked, under half of the loss comes from unresolved V genes, and the rest has no known cause. This sample gives a few hundred thousand clones in total; roughly 90% of them show up just once. The ten top clones hold approximately 3% of the sample. Sequenced sample: PBMCs or T cells enriched from blood (not recorded which). The receptors here all came from a woman between 25 and 40 years old who had recovered from COVID-19.

This clone was found once. The V and J genes are TRBV7-2 and TRBJ2-7, with D maybe TRBD2 (5 bases). The CDR3 extends over 13 amino acids. The V end lost 1 base, the J end lost 6 bases, and 10 bases lay between the germline ends. Germline lookup yields CDR1 SGHTA and CDR2 FQGNSA. The CDR3 is CASSLVGGREQYF. The CDR3 DNA follows: TGTGCCAGCAGCTTAGTTGGCGGGCGCGAGCAGTACTTC.

This chain uses TRBV2 with TRBJ1-2; 7 bases match TRBD1. The CDR3 consists of 16 residues. From germline, CDR1 is SNHLY and CDR2 FYNNEI. The V and J ends lost 7 bases and 3 bases, in that order; junction bases with no gene match: 14. The CDR3 DNA reads as TGTGCCAGCAACCACCAAACGGGACAGCGAGACTATGGCTACACCTTC. It yields the protein CASNHQTGQRDYGYTF.

This clone showed up just once. This chain joins TRBV5-4 and TRBJ2-3, with 7 bases identical to TRBD2. V shed 4 bases, J shed 3 bases, and the junction held 5 bases outside the gene matches. This CDR3 is 14 amino acids long. Germline V lookup: CDR1 SGHNT, CDR2 YYREEE (reference sequence). The CDR3 DNA sequence: TGTGCCAGCAGCCGACTAGCTCGGACAGATACGCAGTATTTT. Translation: CASSRLARTDTQYF.

This clone was counted a few times. The gene calls are TRBV28 and TRBJ1-2, with a tentative D call TRBD1 (6 bases). CDR1 and CDR2 (germline): MDHEN, SYDVKM. The CDR3 runs to 15 residues. The ends were cut back, 6 bases at V and 2 bases at J, with 16 bases in the middle. DNA for the CDR3: TGTGCCAGCAGGCTGGACAGCCAGCAAAACTATGGCTACACCTTC. Protein: CASRLDSQQNYGYTF.

The V and J genes are TRBV27 and TRBJ1-1, with no clear D. CDR3 length: 14 amino acids. V was trimmed by 7 bases and J by 1 base, leaving 13 bases between them. The germline CDR1 and CDR2 sequences are MNHEY and SMNVEV (reference sequence). CDR3 DNA sequence: TGTGCCAGCACCCCTGGAGGGCCGAACACTGAAGCTTTCTTT. Protein sequence: CASTPGGPNTEAFF.

V usage is TRBV30 and J usage is TRBJ1-4; a possible D gene is TRBD1 (6 bases). CDR3 length: 13 residues. The germline gives CDR1 GTSNPN, CDR2 SVGIG (reference sequence). V lost 4 bases and J 4 bases, leaving 10 bases between the germline ends. As DNA, the CDR3 is TGTGCCTGGACAGGACAGTATAATGAAAAACTGTTTTTT. Its translation: CAWTGQYNEKLFF. The whole variable domain, remainder taken from reference TRBV30 and TRBJ1-4, is SQTIHQWPATLVQPVGSPLSLECTVEGTSNPNLYWYRQAAGRGLQLLFYSVGIGQISSEVPQNLSASRPQDRQFILSSKKLLLSDSGFYLCAWTGQYNEKLFFGSGTQLSVL.

The chain has TRBV7-6 and TRBJ2-1; D might be TRBD1 (6 bases). The CDR3 is 17 amino acids. From germline, CDR1 is SGHVS and CDR2 FNYEAQ. V dropped 1 base and J dropped 6 bases, with 19 bases sitting between them. The CDR3 here is CASSLGPRRGLFNEQFF. CDR3 coding DNA: TGTGCCAGCAGCTTAGGGCCGCGCAGGGGTCTCTTCAATGAGCAGTTCTTC.

V gene TRBV24-1 combines with J gene TRBJ2-2; D gene unclear. Looked up from germline, CDR1 is KGHDR and CDR2 is SFDVKD. V was clipped by 2 bases and J by 2 bases, with 17 bases between them. The CDR3 runs to 18 residues. The CDR3 DNA is TGTGCCACCAGTGATTCCACCCTGGGCAAACTTAACACCGGGGAGCTGTTTTTT. This gives the protein CATSDSTLGKLNTGELFF.

The chain links TRBV25-1 to TRBJ1-1, with 8 bases identical to TRBD1. V dropped 5 bases and J dropped 5; count of bases not matched to a gene: 7. The germline V gene encodes CDR1 MGHDK and CDR2 SYGVNS. CDR3 size: 14 residues. Here the CDR3 DNA reads TGTGCCAGCAGTCCAGGACAGGGTAGTACTGAAGCTTTCTTT. This gives the protein CASSPGQGSTEAFF. Supplemented by reference TRBV25-1 and TRBJ1-1, the full variable domain reads EADIYQTPRYLVIGTGKKITLECSQTMGHDKMYWYQQDPGMELHLIHYSYGVNSTEKGDLSSESTVSRIRTEHFPLTLESARPSHTSQYLCASSPGQGSTEAFFGQGTRLTVV.

The chain links TRBV5-1 to TRBJ2-7; 10 bases are a match to TRBD2. The CDR3 is 15 residues long. V lost 0 bases, J lost 5 bases, and 5 bases stayed unmatched. Germline V gives CDR1 SGHRS, CDR2 YFSETQ. CDR3 loop: CASSLALAGVDEQYF. CDR3 nucleotide sequence: TGCGCCAGCAGCTTGGCCCTAGCGGGAGTTGACGAGCAGTACTTC.

This clone occurred a few times. V and J are TRBV2 and TRBJ1-2; a possible D gene is TRBD1 (5 bases). Trimming removed 5 bases from V and 7 bases from J, with 20 bases in between. Germline CDR1 and CDR2: SNHLY and FYNNEI. There are 15 residues in the CDR3. CDR3 nucleotides: TGTGCCAGCAGTCCGCAGGGAATAGGGCTCGGTGGCTACACCTTC. It encodes CASSPQGIGLGGYTF.

The V and J genes are TRBV7-4 and TRBJ1-5, with D possibly TRBD1 on 6 matching bases. V was shortened by 3 bases and J by 0 bases, with 18 bases between the two germline ends. This CDR3 is built from 18 residues. The germline V gene has CDR1 SGHVT and CDR2 SQSDAQ. The CDR3 loop is CASSFRRGLGNSNQPQHF. The CDR3 DNA follows: TGTGCCAGCAGCTTCCGCAGGGGCCTAGGGAATAGCAATCAGCCCCAGCATTTT.

This clone was picked up a small number of times. The CDR3 DNA sequence: TGTGCCATCAACCTCGGACAGGGGGCCGGGGATACGCAGTATTTT. Its translation: CAINLGQGAGDTQYF. The chain recombines TRBV10-3 with TRBJ2-3, with 11 bases identical to TRBD1. CDR1 ENHRY and CDR2 SYGVKD come from the germline V gene. There are 15 residues in the CDR3. Germline trimming cut 7 bases from V and 6 bases from J; bases unmatched to any gene: 9.

The rearrangement joins TRBV27 to TRBJ1-5, with D possibly TRBD1 on 5 matching bases. The germline CDR1 and CDR2 sequences are MNHEY and SMNVEV (reference sequence). This CDR3 is built from 14 residues. Trimming cost V 3 bases and J 3 bases, with 9 bases left between them. CDR3: CASSFAGINQPQHF. The DNA of the CDR3 is TGTGCCAGCAGTTTTGCAGGGATCAATCAGCCCCAGCATTTT.

The rearrangement joins TRBV12-3 or TRBV12-4 to TRBJ1-2; D possibly corresponds to TRBD1 (5 bases). V was trimmed by 5 bases and J by 5 bases, leaving 12 bases between them. This CDR3 comprises 13 residues. The CDR3 sequence is CASSIHGGYGYTF. CDR3 DNA sequence: TGTGCCAGCAGTATACACGGGGGGTATGGCTACACCTTC.

This clone appeared a single time. The CDR3 sequence is CASSGLQDGGNTGELFF. As DNA, the CDR3 is TGTGCCAGCAGCGGGCTTCAGGACGGGGGAAACACCGGGGAGCTGTTTTTT. The chain links TRBV9 to TRBJ2-2; D may be TRBD2 (6 bases). Germline loops: CDR1 SGDLS, CDR2 YYNGEE. Trimming removed 3 bases at V and 2 bases at J, with 17 bases between. There are 17 residues in the CDR3.

In nucleotides, the CDR3 is TGTGCCAGCCTGGAAGCGGGATATTTGAATGAGCAGTTCTTC. Translating gives CASLEAGYLNEQFF. The chain carries TRBV5-5 and TRBJ2-1, with 7 bases identical to TRBD2. The CDR3 has 14 amino acids. Per germline, CDR1 SGHKS and CDR2 YYEKEE (reference sequence). Trimming removed 7 bases from V and 7 bases from J; junction bases left unmatched: 11.

The chain has TRBV5-4 and TRBJ2-1; D perhaps matches TRBD2 (6 bases). Deletions cut 2 bases from V and 4 bases from J, with 16 bases between. CDR1 and CDR2 from the germline V gene are SGHNT and YYREEE (reference sequence). The CDR3 length is 16 residues. The CDR3 sequence is CASSFDLGLPYNEQFF. CDR3 nucleotides: TGTGCCAGCAGCTTTGACCTGGGACTGCCTTACAATGAGCAGTTCTTC.

The rearrangement joins TRBV13 to TRBJ2-2; 7 bases fit TRBD1. The V and J ends lost 5 bases and 2 bases, in that order; junction bases with no gene match: 8. CDR3 length: 16 residues. Germline loops: CDR1 PRHDT, CDR2 FYEKMQ (reference sequence). CDR3 in amino acids: CASSPPGQANTGELFF. DNA for the CDR3: TGTGCCAGCAGCCCCCCCGGACAGGCCAACACCGGGGAGCTGTTTTTT.

This chain joins TRBV18 and TRBJ1-1, with 8 bases identical to TRBD1. V shed 3 bases and J 4 bases; nucleotides not matched to a gene: 7. From germline, CDR1 is KGHSH and CDR2 LQKENI. This CDR3 is built from 15 residues. DNA for the CDR3: TGTGCCAGCTCACCCATTGACACAGGGGGCACTGAAGCTTTCTTT. It encodes CASSPIDTGGTEAFF.

The chain carries TRBV18 and TRBJ2-2; 8 bases agree with TRBD2. V trimming: 3 bases; J trimming: 3 bases; junction bases outside the gene matches: 6. Looked up from germline, CDR1 is KGHSH and CDR2 is LQKENI. This CDR3 contains 16 residues. The CDR3 loop reads CASSPPGTRDTGELFF. The CDR3 DNA reads TGTGCCAGCTCACCTCCCGGGACTAGAGACACCGGGGAGCTGTTTTTT.

The chain carries TRBV11-2 and TRBJ1-2; 8 nucleotides match TRBD1. Per germline, CDR1 SGHAT and CDR2 FQNNGV. Trimming removed 0 bases from V and 4 bases from J; junction bases left unmatched: 10. This CDR3 has 17 residues. CDR3: CASSLERIQGASYGYTF. CDR3 bases: TGTGCCAGCAGCTTAGAGCGGATCCAGGGGGCCTCCTATGGCTACACCTTC.

The V and J genes are TRBV2 and TRBJ1-4; 9 positions agree with TRBD1. V shed 10 bases and J 8 bases; nucleotides not matched to a gene: 8. Germline values: CDR1 SNHLY, CDR2 FYNNEI. The CDR3 runs to 13 residues. CDR3 residues: CATTGGIGEKLFF. In DNA, the CDR3 is TGTGCCACTACAGGGGGCATAGGGGAAAAACTGTTTTTT.